A selection of T cell receptor beta chains follows, all from one sample in a study of T cell changes during pregnancy in multiple sclerosis. The table came from immunoSEQ multiplex PCR; TCRdb's copy has only in-frame clones and leaves some out. The profile shows some 60,000 clones, roughly 91% of them singletons. Sequenced material: peripheral blood, taken before pregnancy. The receptors here all came from a female donor with multiple sclerosis, enrolled in a pregnancy study. The CDR3 runs from the conserved cysteine through the conserved F or W. The D gene is left open where the match is weak. Expanded clones get a size class; other rows say once, few or many, or leave the size out.

DNA: TGTGCCAGCCGCATGGAATTTGGAATTGACAGCACCTACGAGCAGTACTTC; CDR3: CASRMEFGIDSTYEQYF; D: NA; J: TRBJ2-7; size: NA; V: TRBV5-5
DNA: TGTGCCATCAGTTGGGACTCCTCGAACACTGAAGCTTTCTTT; CDR3: CAISWDSSNTEAFF; D: NA; J: TRBJ1-1; size: NA; V: TRBV10-3
DNA: TGTGCCAGTAGTATCGGCGCAGGGGTTTCCTACGAGCAGTACTTC; CDR3: CASSIGAGVSYEQYF; D: NA; J: TRBJ2-7; size: NA; V: TRBV19
DNA: TGTGCCAGCAGCGTAGACGGGACTAGTCCCTACGAGCAGTACTTC; CDR3: CASSVDGTSPYEQYF; D: TRBD2; J: TRBJ2-7; size: NA; V: TRBV9
DNA: TGTGCCAGCAAGACAGGGGGACCCTACGAGCAGTACTTC; CDR3: CASKTGGPYEQYF; D: TRBD1; J: TRBJ2-7; size: NA; V: TRBV7-9
DNA: TGTGCCAGCAGATCCCCAAGGTCGGGGAATCAGCCCCAGCATTTT; CDR3: CASRSPRSGNQPQHF; D: NA; J: TRBJ1-5; size: once; V: TRBV19
DNA: TGTGCCAGCAGCTTAGTTCGCGGAACAGGGTTCTATGGCTACACCTTC; CDR3: CASSLVRGTGFYGYTF; D: NA; J: TRBJ1-2; size: NA; V: TRBV11-2
DNA: TGTGCCAGCAGCCCCCTCCGGGGGAGCACTGAAGCTTTCTTT; CDR3: CASSPLRGSTEAFF; D: NA; J: TRBJ1-1; size: NA; V: TRBV27
DNA: TGTGCCAGCAGCTACCGGACAGGGCAAGACGAGCAGTACTTC; CDR3: CASSYRTGQDEQYF; D: TRBD1; J: TRBJ2-7; size: NA; V: TRBV6-5
DNA: TGTGCCAGCTCACCACGCTCCGGTGAGGGCACTGAAGCTTTCTTT; CDR3: CASSPRSGEGTEAFF; D: NA; J: TRBJ1-1; size: once; V: TRBV18
DNA: TGTGCCAGCAGTCCCCTGACAGGGAACTACAATGAGCAGTTCTTC; CDR3: CASSPLTGNYNEQFF; D: TRBD1; J: TRBJ2-1; size: NA; V: TRBV14
DNA: TGTGCCAGCAGCTTAGGGGGACAGGGGGCTGTCTATGGCTACACCTTC; CDR3: CASSLGGQGAVYGYTF; D: TRBD1; J: TRBJ1-2; size: NA; V: TRBV7-6
DNA: TGTGCCAGCTCAATCGGACAGGGGGGCAATCAGCCCCAGCATTTT; CDR3: CASSIGQGGNQPQHF; D: TRBD1; J: TRBJ1-5; size: NA; V: TRBV18